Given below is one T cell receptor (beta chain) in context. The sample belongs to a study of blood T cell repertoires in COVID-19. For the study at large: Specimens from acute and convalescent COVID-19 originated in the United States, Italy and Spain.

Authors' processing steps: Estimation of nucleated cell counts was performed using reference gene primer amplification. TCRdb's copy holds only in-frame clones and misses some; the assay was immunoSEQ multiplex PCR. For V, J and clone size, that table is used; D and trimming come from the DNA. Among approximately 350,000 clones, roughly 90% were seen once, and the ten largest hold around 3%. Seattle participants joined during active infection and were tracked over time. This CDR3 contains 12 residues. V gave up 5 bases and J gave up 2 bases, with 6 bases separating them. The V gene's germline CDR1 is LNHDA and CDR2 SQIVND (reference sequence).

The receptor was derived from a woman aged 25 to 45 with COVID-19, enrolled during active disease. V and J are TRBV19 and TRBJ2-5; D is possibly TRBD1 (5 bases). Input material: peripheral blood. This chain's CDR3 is CASSYRQETQYF. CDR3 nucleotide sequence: TGTGCCAGTAGTTACAGGCAAGAGACCCAGTACTTC.